The 30 T cell receptor beta chains below come from one sample, sequenced in a study of cytomegalovirus exposure and HLA in healthy donors. The PCR contained 60 Vbeta and 13 Jbeta primers. The assay was immunoSEQ multiplex PCR, and TCRdb's table has in-frame clones only and misses some. The sample records hundreds of thousands of clones, roughly 90% being singletons. The sample taken for sequencing was PBMCs. Every receptor here comes from a woman younger than 30 in good health and CMV-seronegative.

The rearrangement links TRBV7-2 to TRBJ2-5, with TRBD2 identical over 14 bases. V gave up 4 bases and J gave up 4 bases; unmatched junction bases: 8. The CDR3 spans 17 residues. Germline lookup yields CDR1 SGHTA and CDR2 FQGNSA. CDR3 in amino acids: CASSSPGLAGGGETQYF. The CDR3 coding sequence is TGTGCCAGCAGCTCCCCAGGACTAGCGGGGGGAGGAGAGACCCAGTACTTC. Full variable domain (outside the CDR3, taken from reference TRBV7-2 and TRBJ2-5): GAGVSQSPSNKVTEKGKDVELRCDPISGHTALYWYRQSLGQGLEFLIYFQGNSAPDKSGLPSDRFSAERTGGSVSTLTIQRTQQEDSAVYLCASSSPGLAGGGETQYFGPGTRLLVL.

The rearrangement uses TRBV9 and TRBJ1-5; the D is unclear. CDR1 and CDR2 from the germline V gene are SGDLS and YYNGEE. The CDR3 is 12 amino acids. V was trimmed by 0 bases and J by 9 bases, leaving 7 bases between them. DNA for the CDR3: TGTGCCAGCAGCGTAGGTTCCGGGCCCCAGCATTTT. It codes for CASSVGSGPQHF. Looking up the rest from reference TRBV9 and TRBJ1-5 gives the full variable domain: DSGVTQTPKHLITATGQRVTLRCSPRSGDLSVYWYQQSLDQGLQFLIQYYNGEERAKGNILERFSAQQFPDLHSELNLSSLELGDSALYFCASSVGSGPQHFGDGTRLSIL.

The chain uses TRBV11-3 and TRBJ1-1; 10 bases match TRBD1. The V segment lost 3 bases and the J segment 1 base; nucleotides outside the gene matches: 2. The germline V gene encodes CDR1 SGHNT and CDR2 YENEEA. The CDR3 is 15 amino acids. The CDR3 nucleotides read TGTGCCAGCAGCTTCGGGACAGGGGCGAACACTGAAGCTTTCTTT. Amino acids: CASSFGTGANTEAFF.

A single count supports this clone. V usage is TRBV5-1 and J usage is TRBJ2-3; tentative D call: TRBD2 (7 bases). The CDR3 contains 14 residues. The V gene lost 4 bases and the J gene lost 6 bases, with 15 bases spanning the gap. Germline CDR1 is SGHRS and CDR2 is YFSETQ. The CDR3 bases are TGCGCCAGCAGCGCGTTCAGGGGAGGGGATACGCAGTATTTT. This translates into CASSAFRGGDTQYF.

The CDR3 spells CASSVAGGRSYNEQFF. The CDR3 DNA is TGTGCCAGCAGCGTAGCAGGGGGACGTTCCTACAATGAGCAGTTCTTC. V gene TRBV9 combines with J gene TRBJ2-1; 7 bases are a match to TRBD1. CDR1 is SGDLS and CDR2 is YYNGEE in the germline V gene. This CDR3 region has 16 residues. With 0 bases clipped from V and 1 base from J, the junction kept 4 bases outside the gene matches.

The chain couples TRBV27 to TRBJ2-7; 8 nucleotides agree with TRBD2. This CDR3 comprises 15 residues. Trimming removed 7 bases from V and 2 bases from J; junction bases left unmatched: 10. Germline V lookup: CDR1 MNHEY, CDR2 SMNVEV (reference sequence). For the CDR3, the DNA is TGTGCCAGCACCTCTATCAGCGGGGGTCCCTACGAGCAGTACTTC. Protein: CASTSISGGPYEQYF.

In nucleotides, the CDR3 is TGCGCCAGCAGCTTGGGGTACAGAAGGCAGTACTTC. Protein sequence: CASSLGYRRQYF. This sequence joins TRBV5-1 and TRBJ2-7; no firm D call. CDR3 length: 12 residues. Trimming removed 0 bases from V and 9 bases from J, with 10 bases in between. The V gene's germline CDR1 is SGHRS and CDR2 YFSETQ.

The chain links TRBV10-2 to TRBJ2-3; D is undetermined. Per the germline V gene, CDR1 is WSHSY and CDR2 is SAAADI. The CDR3 length is 12 residues. V was clipped by 6 bases and J by 8 bases, with 12 bases between them. CDR3 coding DNA: TGCGCCAGCAGGCCGGCCCCAGGTACGCAGTATTTT. Translated: CASRPAPGTQYF.

V usage is TRBV6-5 and J usage is TRBJ2-7; tentatively, D is TRBD1 (5 bases). Looked up from germline, CDR1 is MNHEY and CDR2 is SVGAGI. Between the trimmed V and J ends, which lost 7 bases and 0 bases, there was a span of 13 bases. The CDR3 runs to 14 residues. CDR3 coding DNA: TGTGCCAGCACCTCGACAGCGAACTCCTACGAGCAGTACTTC. It is translated as CASTSTANSYEQYF.

The chain uses TRBV5-4 and TRBJ1-2; D is undetermined. The CDR3 is 13 amino acids. The V gene lost 6 bases and the J gene lost 0 bases, with 9 bases spanning the gap. CDR1 is SGHNT and CDR2 is YYREEE in the germline V gene (reference sequence). The CDR3 coding sequence is TGTGCCAGCACCTTCTCTTCTAACTATGGCTACACCTTC. Encoded protein: CASTFSSNYGYTF. Using reference TRBV5-4 and TRBJ1-2 for the parts outside the CDR3, the full variable domain is ETGVTQSPTHLIKTRGQQVTLRCSSQSGHNTVSWYQQALGQGPQFIFQYYREEENGRGNFPPRFSGLQFPNYSSELNVNALELDDSALYLCASTFSSNYGYTFGSGTRLTVV.

The CDR3 DNA reads as TGTGCCAGCTCTCGCGGACTAGCGGGGGTTAGCTACGAGCAGTACTTC. Amino acids: CASSRGLAGVSYEQYF. The chain couples TRBV18 to TRBJ2-7; TRBD2 matches 13 bases. Losses at the gene ends were 6 bases for V and 3 bases for J; bases not matched to a gene: 8. The CDR3 totals 16 residues. Germline lookup yields CDR1 KGHSH and CDR2 LQKENI.

This clone was picked up one time. The chain employs TRBV4-1 and TRBJ2-5, with D maybe TRBD1 (5 bases). Germline CDR1 MGHRA, CDR2 YSYEKL. The V end lost 1 base, the J end lost 1 base, and 16 bases lay between the germline ends. The CDR3 spans 17 residues. The CDR3 protein is CASSQAHRQGPQETQYF. The CDR3 DNA reads as TGCGCCAGCAGCCAAGCCCATAGGCAGGGCCCCCAAGAGACCCAGTACTTC.

V and J are TRBV2 and TRBJ1-1; D is possibly TRBD1 (6 bases). CDR3 length: 14 residues. Germline V CDR1 and CDR2: SNHLY, FYNNEI. The germline V and J ends were trimmed by 7 bases and 0 bases, with 12 bases remaining between them. CDR3 bases: TGTGCCAGCAAACAGGGCAGGCTGAACACTGAAGCTTTCTTT. Amino acid sequence: CASKQGRLNTEAFF.

The chain combines TRBV6-5 with TRBJ2-5, with 9 bases that match TRBD2. The CDR3 covers 13 residues. J gave up 3 bases and V 5 bases, and 1 base lay outside the gene matches. In germline, CDR1 is MNHEY, CDR2 SVGAGI. Written as DNA, the CDR3 is TGTGCCAGCAGTCCTAGCGGGGAAGAGACCCAGTACTTC. It translates to CASSPSGEETQYF.

CDR3 sequence (DNA): TGTGCCAGCAGCGAGGACAGGAGAAGCTCCTACGAGCAGTACTTC. Residues: CASSEDRRSSYEQYF. The genes are TRBV6-5 and TRBJ2-7; 7 bases map to TRBD1. The CDR3 is made up of 15 amino acids. V lost 6 bases and J lost 0; bases outside the gene matches: 8. The germline V gene has CDR1 MNHEY and CDR2 SVGAGI.

This clone occurred once. V and J are TRBV7-9 and TRBJ1-5, with D possibly TRBD1 on 5 matching bases. V was cut by 5 bases and J by 10 bases, with 18 bases left in between. CDR3 length: 14 residues. Germline-derived CDR1 and CDR2 are SEHNR and FQNEAQ (reference sequence). CDR3 sequence: CASSPDGDSSPQHF. As DNA, the CDR3 is TGTGCCAGCAGCCCGGACGGGGACTCTTCTCCCCAGCATTTT.

This clone was observed a single time. The rearrangement uses TRBV6-5 and TRBJ2-4; D uncertain. This CDR3 has 15 residues. In germline, CDR1 is MNHEY, CDR2 SVGAGI. Trimming pared 6 bases from V and 2 bases from J, leaving 14 bases between. Here the CDR3 DNA reads TGTGCCAGCAGATCCATAGACATTACCAAAAACATTCAGTACTTC. This codes for CASRSIDITKNIQYF.

V gene TRBV2 combines with J gene TRBJ2-1, with D perhaps matching TRBD2 (7 bases). V shed 7 bases and J shed 12 bases, with 16 bases lying between them. This CDR3 is built from 12 residues. Germline lookup yields CDR1 SNHLY and CDR2 FYNNEI. CDR3 in amino acids: CASMWGGRRQFF. The CDR3 DNA follows: TGTGCCAGCATGTGGGGGGGCCGAAGGCAGTTCTTC.

The V and J genes are TRBV9 and TRBJ2-3, with 8 bases aligning to TRBD2. V was pared by 0 bases and J by 0 bases, with 6 bases of the junction left unmatched. Per the germline V gene, CDR1 is SGDLS and CDR2 is YYNGEE. This CDR3 has 17 residues. CDR3 DNA: TGTGCCAGCAGCGTAGGCCCGGGGGGGCCGAGCACAGATACGCAGTATTTT. Translated, it gives CASSVGPGGPSTDTQYF.

The chain joins TRBV19 to TRBJ2-1, with D possibly matching TRBD2 (6 bases). The ends were cut back, 3 bases at V and 8 bases at J, with 20 bases in the middle. The CDR3 contains 16 residues. Germline CDR1 reads LNHDA; CDR2 reads SQIVND (reference sequence). CDR3 loop: CASSIAGTVPVDEQFF. The CDR3 coding sequence is TGTGCCAGTAGTATCGCCGGGACTGTTCCTGTAGATGAGCAGTTCTTC.

V gene TRBV6-4 combines with J gene TRBJ2-7; D might be TRBD1 (5 bases). Trimming took 8 bases from V and 9 from J, leaving 32 bases between them. The CDR3 loop spans 17 amino acids. Germline CDR1 is MRHNA and CDR2 is SNTAGT. CDR3 sequence reads: CASELRPVLGQDSRQYF. The CDR3 bases are TGTGCCAGCGAACTACGACCCGTTCTGGGGCAGGATAGTAGGCAGTACTTC.

In the case of this clone: This specimen includes other DNA sequences encoding the same CDR3. The V call is TRBV7-9, the J call TRBJ2-7, with D perhaps TRBD1 (6 bases). The CDR3 covers 12 residues. The germline V gene encodes CDR1 SEHNR and CDR2 FQNEAQ (reference sequence). Trimming stripped 5 bases from V and 2 bases from J, with 7 bases between. DNA of the CDR3: TGTGCCAGCAGCCAGGGGACCTACGAGCAGTACTTC. This encodes CASSQGTYEQYF.

CDR3: CASSPPVAGEAFF. CDR3 nucleotide sequence: TGTGCCAGCTCACCACCAGTCGCCGGGGAAGCTTTCTTT. The J gene is TRBJ1-1, the V gene TRBV18, with D hard to call. CDR1 and CDR2 (germline): KGHSH, LQKENI. This CDR3 comprises 13 residues. Trimming removed 0 bases at V and 8 bases at J, with 10 bases between. The variable domain in full, with the rest retrieved from reference TRBV18 and TRBJ1-1, is NAGVMQNPRHLVRRRGQEARLRCSPMKGHSHVYWYRQLPEEGLKFMVYLQKENIIDESGMPKERFSAEFPKEGPSILRIQQVVRGDSAAYFCASSPPVAGEAFFGQGTRLTVV.

V and J are TRBV5-1 and TRBJ2-1, with 7 bases that match TRBD2. Trimming cost V 6 bases and J 6 bases; bases outside gene matches: 21. This CDR3 contains 18 residues. Germline V gene lookup returns CDR1 SGHRS and CDR2 YFSETQ. CDR3 in DNA: TGCGCCAGCACCACTTATACCGTTGAGCGGGGTTTGTCCAATGAGCAGTTCTTC. Its translation: CASTTYTVERGLSNEQFF.

The V and J genes are TRBV10-3 and TRBJ1-4; D not resolved. This CDR3 is built from 15 residues. Germline V gene data show CDR1 as ENHRY and CDR2 as SYGVKD. Trimming took 3 bases from V and 7 from J, leaving 15 bases between them. The CDR3 bases are TGTGCCATCAGTGATCACACCGGGAGCTTTGAAAAACTGTTTTTT. This gives the protein CAISDHTGSFEKLFF.

Notes on this clone: A read error may produce the germline difference seen at one junction end. This sequence joins TRBV7-9 and TRBJ2-7; 7 positions match TRBD1. There are 13 residues in the CDR3. Germline assignment: CDR1 SEHNR and CDR2 FQNEAQ (reference sequence). CDR3 DNA: TGTTCCAGCATCGGGACAGACTCCTACGAGCAGTACTTC. It specifies CSSIGTDSYEQYF.

V is TRBV2 and J is TRBJ2-7; the D gene is possibly TRBD2 (6 bases). The CDR3 consists of 11 residues. The germline V gene has CDR1 SNHLY and CDR2 FYNNEI. V lost 4 bases to trimming and J lost 13 bases, with 14 bases between them. The CDR3 loop is CASSVSSGDYF. The CDR3 DNA is TGTGCCAGCAGTGTATCCTCGGGGGATTACTTC.

V is TRBV6-5 and J is TRBJ1-4, with 10 positions matching TRBD1. The germline gives CDR1 MNHEY, CDR2 SVGAGI. This CDR3 region has 16 residues. The V gene end was trimmed by 0 bases and the J gene end by 7 bases; junction bases not matched to a gene: 5. The CDR3 here is CASSYSGTGAGEKLFF. The CDR3 nucleotides are TGTGCCAGCAGTTACTCCGGGACAGGGGCGGGTGAAAAACTGTTTTTT.

The chain carries TRBV5-1 and TRBJ1-6; D is uncertain. The germline V gene has CDR1 SGHRS and CDR2 YFSETQ. V was shortened by 4 bases and J by 8 bases, with 10 bases between the two germline ends. The CDR3 contains 13 residues. The CDR3 loop reads CASSELADSPLHF. The CDR3 DNA reads as TGCGCCAGCAGCGAACTAGCGGATTCACCCCTCCACTTT.

This chain links TRBV4-1 with TRBJ2-6, with TRBD1 identical over 7 bases. The CDR3 consists of 16 residues. V gave up 4 bases and J gave up 0 bases; unmatched junction bases: 3. Per germline, CDR1 MGHRA and CDR2 YSYEKL. The chain's CDR3 is CASSPRQGSGANVLTF. CDR3 nucleotides: TGCGCCAGCAGCCCTCGACAGGGCTCTGGGGCCAACGTCCTGACTTTC.